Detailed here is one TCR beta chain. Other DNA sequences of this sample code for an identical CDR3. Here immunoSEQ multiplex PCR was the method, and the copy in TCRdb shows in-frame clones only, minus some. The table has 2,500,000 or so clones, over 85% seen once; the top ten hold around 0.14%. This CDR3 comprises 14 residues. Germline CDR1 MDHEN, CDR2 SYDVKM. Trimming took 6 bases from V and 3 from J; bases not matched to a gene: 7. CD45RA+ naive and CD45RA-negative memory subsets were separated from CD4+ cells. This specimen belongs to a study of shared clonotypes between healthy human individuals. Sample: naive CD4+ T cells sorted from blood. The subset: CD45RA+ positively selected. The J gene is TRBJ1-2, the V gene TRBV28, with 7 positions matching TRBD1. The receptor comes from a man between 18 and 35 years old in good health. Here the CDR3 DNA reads TGTGCCAGCAGGCAGGGGGGTGAGGACTATGGCTACACCTTC. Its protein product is CASRQGGEDYGYTF.